What follows are 10 T cell receptor beta chains derived from one specimen sequenced in a study of T cell responses to AZD1222 COVID-19 vaccine (dated by TCRdb to 2020 to 2022). This specimen's time point label, interpreted: baseline before first vaccination. Library construction relied on the immunoSEQ multiplex PCR assay. As stored in TCRdb, this immuneACCESS dataset retains in-frame rearrangements with V and J assigned. A fraction of the clones does not appear; measured against another copy, unresolved V genes explain less than half of the discrepancy, and the remainder lacks a known reason. The sample table holds about 120,000 clones, of which approximately 92% were seen once. The biggest ten clones account for about 3.1% of the sample. The sample consisted of peripheral blood, taken on day 0 of AZD1222 vaccination. The receptors shown here come from an adult in good health.

The V and J genes are TRBV5-1 and TRBJ2-7; 7 bases are shared with TRBD2. This CDR3 spans 16 amino acids. From germline, CDR1 is SGHRS and CDR2 YFSETQ. After removal of 0 bases from V and 2 bases from J, the junction contained 8 bases not matched to a gene. Written as DNA, the CDR3 is TGCGCCAGCAGCTTGGCCGGGAGCGGGGTAGCCTACGAGCAGTACTTC. Translated, it gives CASSLAGSGVAYEQYF.

The chain links TRBV29-1 to TRBJ2-7; D possibly corresponds to TRBD2 (6 bases). V gave up 6 bases and J gave up 0 bases, with 9 bases separating them. Germline V lookup: CDR1 SQVTM, CDR2 ANQGSEA. The CDR3 is 12 amino acids. CDR3 residues: CSVRGVSYEQYF. CDR3 nucleotide sequence: TGCAGCGTGCGCGGGGTCTCCTACGAGCAGTACTTC.

The V call is TRBV19, the J call TRBJ2-1, with D maybe TRBD2 (6 bases). The CDR3 extends over 15 amino acids. Deletions cut 3 bases from V and 0 bases from J, with 9 bases between. CDR1 is LNHDA, CDR2 SQIVND, per germline (reference sequence). The CDR3 loop is CASSITGSSYNEQFF. The CDR3 DNA reads as TGTGCCAGTAGTATCACCGGGAGCTCCTACAATGAGCAGTTCTTC. The variable domain in full, completed from reference TRBV19 and TRBJ2-1, reads DGGITQSPKYLFRKEGQNVTLSCEQNLNHDAMYWYRQDPGQGLRLIYYSQIVNDFQKGDIAEGYSVSREKKESFPLTVTSAQKNPTAFYLCASSITGSSYNEQFFGPGTRLTVL.

This rearrangement joins TRBV10-3 to TRBJ2-7; D may be TRBD1 (5 bases). Germline V CDR1 and CDR2: ENHRY, SYGVKD. CDR3 length: 12 amino acids. V was clipped by 7 bases and J by 3 bases, with 10 bases between them. CDR3 amino acids: CAIKRQNYEQYF. The CDR3 DNA is TGTGCCATCAAGAGACAGAACTACGAGCAGTACTTC.

In DNA form, the CDR3 reads TGCGCCAGCAGCTTGGGGACTGGTTTCACAGATACGCAGTATTTT. This encodes CASSLGTGFTDTQYF. The V gene is TRBV5-1, the J gene TRBJ2-3; weak D call: TRBD2 (5 bases). The CDR3 runs 15 residues. Trimming stripped 0 bases from V and 2 bases from J, with 10 bases between. Per the germline V gene, CDR1 is SGHRS and CDR2 is YFSETQ.

This clone was picked up a small number of times. The genes are TRBV5-5 and TRBJ2-1, with D possibly TRBD2 on 6 matching bases. In germline, CDR1 is SGHKS, CDR2 YYEKEE (reference sequence). The V and J ends lost 5 bases and 7 bases respectively, with 28 bases between them. CDR3 length: 18 residues. The CDR3 DNA reads TGTGCCAGCAGACATTCCCCCCCTGCGGGGAGCCCGGGGAATGAGCAGTTCTTC. Encoded protein: CASRHSPPAGSPGNEQFF. The full variable domain, rest sourced from reference TRBV5-5 and TRBJ2-1, is DAGVTQSPTHLIKTRGQQVTLRCSPISGHKSVSWYQQVLGQGPQFIFQYYEKEERGRGNFPDRFSARQFPNYSSELNVNALLLGDSALYLCASRHSPPAGSPGNEQFFGPGTRLTVL.

The chain links TRBV28 to TRBJ1-1; D uncertain. This CDR3 has 15 residues. Trimming removed 6 bases from V and 1 base from J, with 15 bases in between. The germline V gene encodes CDR1 MDHEN and CDR2 SYDVKM. CDR3 DNA sequence: TGTGCCAGCAGGCCTACACTCACTTCGAACACTGAAGCTTTCTTT. Protein sequence: CASRPTLTSNTEAFF.

This chain uses TRBV6-5 with TRBJ2-4, with D possibly being TRBD2 (5 bases). V shed 10 bases and J shed 8 bases, with 21 bases lying between them. Germline V gene sequence: CDR1 MNHEY, CDR2 SVGAGI. The CDR3 runs to 14 residues. The CDR3 protein is CATSRTRPEDIQYF. The DNA of the CDR3 is TGTGCCACCTCCCGAACTAGGCCGGAGGACATTCAGTACTTC.

The V and J genes are TRBV19 and TRBJ1-1, with D maybe TRBD1 (5 bases). The CDR3 runs 15 residues. V was pared by 0 bases and J by 5 bases, with 13 bases between. Germline V gene lookup returns CDR1 LNHDA and CDR2 SQIVND (reference sequence). The CDR3 DNA sequence: TGTGCCAGTAGTATAGATGTTGGGGGATGGACTGAAGCTTTCTTT. Residues: CASSIDVGGWTEAFF.

The CDR3 is CAIASFSNQPQHF. CDR3 in DNA: TGTGCCATCGCAAGCTTTAGCAATCAGCCCCAGCATTTT. V gene TRBV10-3 combines with J gene TRBJ1-5, with D unclear. Germline CDR1 reads ENHRY; CDR2 reads SYGVKD. The V end lost 8 bases, the J end lost 0 bases, and 8 bases lay between the germline ends. The CDR3 covers 13 residues.